Here is one T cell receptor (beta chain) with its context. Its antigen specificity is not known. There are no base qualities to consult, and no much larger clone falls within one base. The data stem from a study of cytomegalovirus exposure and HLA in healthy donors (dated by TCRdb to 2016 to 2017). Background on the whole study: An earlier analysis of 587 of the donors reported roughly 300 Gb of sequence data and 117 million unique TCR beta sequences obtained from around 190 million T cells. A later analysis re-analyzed previously published TCR beta repertoires from roughly 690 donors and added high-resolution HLA genotyping to study TCR occurrence patterns. Rather than drawing on any new phenotypic data, the later analysis identified candidate immune exposures from TCR beta sequences and the way those sequences occurred across donors. The study combined high-throughput TCR immunosequencing, statistical association of individual TCRs with disease status, and machine learning to predict cytomegalovirus infection status. The study used immunosequencing to profile the T cell repertoires of approximately 640 subjects and linked those repertoires to cytomegalovirus serostatus. Donor age, sex, ethnicity and CMV serostatus were compiled together with the repertoire data. An earlier analysis of around 640 of the donors used high-throughput TCR beta sequencing to judge whether each TCR beta V gene segment behaved as functional or pseudogenic. Of the roughly 400 genotyped donors, roughly 80% were placed in the genetic ancestry cluster associated with self-reported Caucasian donors. HLA typing included class I and class II loci at four-digit resolution. Typing coverage differed by locus: A, B, C, DRB1 and DQB1 were typed in roughly 629-640 donors, DQA1 in approximately 520, DPA1 in some 600, and DPB1 in just under 490. About five DR-DQ haplotypes were handled as single units for association and clustering, since linkage in the cohort was strong. Every repertoire in the discovery cohort had been generated on one and the same sequencing platform. Among 350 to 400 genotyped donors of the cohort, an average of roughly 240,000 unique TCR beta nucleotide sequences were sequenced per donor, roughly a sixth of them non-productive. A separate validation cohort of 90 to 150 different subjects was used in addition to the roughly 670-subject first cohort. A later genetic analysis took genome-wide SNP genotypes for about three fifths of the 666 donors and used that subset as a discovery cohort. The aim of the study was to test whether cataloging public T cell receptors could identify signatures of past pathogen exposure. An early release that covered some 630 HLA-typed donors contained about 300 gigabases of sequencing data and tens of millions of unique TCR sequences.

The cysteine opens and the phenylalanine closes a CDR3 of 17 amino acids. Solely the CDR3 DNA is kept, with 51 bases framed from the first base. The germline V gene supplies CDR1 SNHLY and CDR2 FYNNEI. Trimming accounts for 6 bases at V and 0 bases at J, while the number of junction bases matched to no gene is 0. General findings and caveats noted by the study authors: The study listed approximately 160 TCR beta chains as associated with cytomegalovirus. Because the 87-base-pair reads could not distinguish some IMGT-functional V segments, including TRBV6-2 and TRBV6-3, those segments were excluded. In vitro tests confirmed that a few of the cytomegalovirus-associated TCR beta chains recognize cytomegalovirus antigens. An earlier analysis of around 500 of the donors showed that most TCR beta V segments appeared in productive rearrangements either about 87% or about 30% of the time, which broadly matched IMGT annotations. Seventeen rarely observed V segments, including chromosome 9 orphons, were excluded from the earlier analysis of approximately 500 of the donors because counts were too low. A group of highly shared sequence variants was considered likely to be a technical artifact of the sequencing pipeline. In a later analysis, HLA-associated TCR beta chains were found to be more clonally expanded and to have lower generation probabilities than equally common non-associated chains. The cohort was sequenced for TCR beta chains only, and without alpha or paired-chain data the features that could be detected were limited. It was suggested by the authors that the approach could potentially be generalized to other disease states and immunological phenotypes. Because HLA typing was missing for some donors at each locus, association tests included only the typed subset. In a later analysis, some 18,000 TCR beta sequences were associated with specific HLA alleles at a false discovery rate of 0.05. Most TCR sequences were observed very rarely across donors, whereas some public TCRs were present in many individuals. Presence/absence analyses assumed roughly uniform sequencing depth across donors, an assumption that may not hold. Correlated functional status among segregating V segments might reflect linkage disequilibrium, but an unknown experimental factor could not be ruled out. Compared with the approximately 670-donor mean, donors in an Asian-associated ancestry cluster had fewer N-insertions in productive TCRs, according to a later genetic analysis. Most CMV-associated TCR beta chains appeared to be HLA-restricted in a later analysis, and the HLA associations seemed to be driven largely by CMV exposure. According to a later analysis, TCR association rates differed among HLA loci, with DRB1 alleles showing the most associated TCRs and HLA-C alleles showing the fewest. A further reported finding was that TCR beta sequences accurately predicted the HLA-A and HLA-B alleles for most subjects in the first cohort. When HLA alleles, especially DR and DQ, strongly co-occurred, TCR associations were difficult to assign to individual alleles. A later analysis reported that several top co-occurrence clusters appeared linked to parvovirus B19, influenza, CMV and Epstein-Barr virus. Immune exposure information for the cohort was limited to CMV serostatus. In a later genetic analysis, a missense DCLRE1C variant was associated with V-gene and J-gene trimming of TCR beta chains, and the association was replicated in an independent cohort. The classifier was reported to diagnose cytomegalovirus status with high specificity and sensitivity in both the original cohort and the validation cohort.

The cohort comprised around 700 healthy bone marrow donors. At the time of sampling, all cohort members were nominally healthy, though unrecorded immune exposures were likely present. The donor tested CMV seronegative, placing the donor among the 350 or so seronegative members of the cohort. A peripheral blood sample was provided by each donor, and peripheral blood mononuclear cells were used for TCR beta sequencing. Genomic DNA extraction from the blood cell samples was performed with the Qiagen DNeasy Blood Extraction Kit. The receptor library was made with the immunoSEQ multiplex PCR assay. For the multiplex PCR, a mixture combining 60 forward primers for TCR Vbeta segments and 13 reverse primers for TCR Jbeta segments was used. The CDR3 region of rearranged TCR beta genes was amplified from genomic DNA with a multiplex PCR assay. On the Illumina HiSeq System, the amplified TCR beta libraries were sequenced as 87-base-pair reads. As for how the authors treated the data: Across the roughly 640 repertoires, a later analysis counted roughly 77 million unique TCR beta chains, 9.5 million to 13 million of which were shared by at least two donors. A nearest-neighbor algorithm error-corrected the raw reads and collapsed the reads into unique sequences, merging closely related sequences to remove PCR and sequencing errors. V, D and J gene segments were assigned by aligning CDR3 sequences to IMGT reference sequences. For a sequence to be retained, a match of at least six nucleotides was required to both a V gene segment and a J gene segment. A rearrangement counted as productive if the CDR3 had no stop codons and remained in frame with V and J, and every other rearrangement counted as non-productive. Following IMGT convention, CDR3 was defined as the stretch from the second conserved V-encoded cysteine to the conserved J-encoded phenylalanine. In an earlier analysis of roughly 610 of the donors, sequences lacking an unambiguous match to a single V gene segment were excluded. An earlier analysis of several hundred of the donors called V segments functional above 56.7% productive rearrangements and segregating when the between-donor standard deviation exceeded 5%. A statistical classification framework was built for diagnosing cytomegalovirus status from the catalog of TCR beta chain sequences. A later analysis assigned V and J genes by comparing TCR nucleotide sequences with IMGT/GENE-DB human TR gene sequences. A later analysis assigned CDR3 sequences and most-parsimonious VDJ recombination scenarios with the TCRdist pipeline. In a later analysis, each TCR beta chain was defined by its CDR3 amino acid sequence together with its V-gene family, and reads lacking a unique V-gene family were excluded. As a way to deal with suspected cross-contamination and a sequencing artifact, a later analysis dropped approximately 590 nucleotide sequences that were highly shared and had low generation probability. For each public chain, a later analysis derived a clonal expansion index from normalized ranks of inferred template counts within each repertoire. Generation probabilities in a later analysis came from a VDJ recombination model fitted to out-of-frame rearrangements, and those results were checked against IGoR. A later analysis scored TCR-TCR, TCR-HLA and TCR-CMV co-occurrence with hypergeometric tests, applying a repertoire-size bias correction to TCR pairs. False discovery rates were estimated in a later analysis by permuting HLA or CMV assignments 20 times. In a later analysis, co-occurring TCRs were grouped using DBSCAN, and TCRdist sequence similarity was added for clustering within HLA-allele-positive subsets. Co-occurrence clustering excluded repertoires with fewer than 30,000 or more than 120,000 public chains, plus five with anomalous nucleotide sharing. Here the immuneACCESS table is served through TCRdb, limited to in-frame sequences with V and J called. Missing clones are a known gap in these copies; in checked studies unresolved V genes cover under half, and the rest lacks a known reason. V, J and clone size derive from that table, while D and trimming were established from the DNA sequence. The table for this sample lists nearly 110,000 clones; roughly 80% of them were counted only once. The biggest ten clones account for 2.5% of the sample.

The rearranged chain carries TRBV2 and TRBJ2-6; 15 of the junction bases match TRBD2. This sequence originates from a man aged 35 to 55 in good health and CMV-seronegative. Input material: PBMCs. The CDR3 sequence is CASRGLAGGSGANVLTF. Here is the DNA: TGTGCCAGCAGGGGACTAGCGGGGGGCTCTGGGGCCAACGTCCTGACTTTC.